Following are 3 T cell receptor beta chains from one sample sequenced in a study of cytomegalovirus exposure and HLA in healthy donors. Use of 60 Vbeta and 13 Jbeta primers characterized the PCR. TCRdb's copy holds only in-frame clones and misses some; the assay was immunoSEQ multiplex PCR. The data show some 130,000 clones, about 80% seen once. The sequenced sample was PBMCs. The source of these receptors is a young man in good health and CMV-seronegative.

This clone has a handful of counts. The genes are TRBV30 and TRBJ2-3; TRBD2 might be the D (6 bases). V was pared by 5 bases and J by 4 bases, with 13 bases between. The CDR3 is 13 residues long. The germline V gene has CDR1 GTSNPN and CDR2 SVGIG (reference sequence). The CDR3 is CAWSLGTPDTQYF. CDR3 DNA: TGTGCCTGGTCCCTAGGGACTCCAGATACGCAGTATTTT.

This chain joins TRBV4-1 and TRBJ2-2; tentative D call: TRBD2 (5 bases). V lost 4 bases and J lost 6, with 15 bases in between. The CDR3 runs to 15 residues. Germline V gives CDR1 MGHRA, CDR2 YSYEKL. CDR3 protein: CASSLGLGIPGELFF. The CDR3 nucleotides read TGCGCCAGCAGCCTCGGACTGGGGATTCCCGGGGAGCTGTTTTTT.

This clone appeared once. The chain has TRBV2 and TRBJ1-4; D ambiguous. V dropped 7 bases and J dropped 5 bases, with 11 bases sitting between them. The CDR3 sequence is 13 residues long. Germline V lookup: CDR1 SNHLY, CDR2 FYNNEI. The CDR3 region is CASNFWENEKLFF. The CDR3, as DNA: TGTGCCAGCAATTTTTGGGAGAATGAAAAACTGTTTTTT.